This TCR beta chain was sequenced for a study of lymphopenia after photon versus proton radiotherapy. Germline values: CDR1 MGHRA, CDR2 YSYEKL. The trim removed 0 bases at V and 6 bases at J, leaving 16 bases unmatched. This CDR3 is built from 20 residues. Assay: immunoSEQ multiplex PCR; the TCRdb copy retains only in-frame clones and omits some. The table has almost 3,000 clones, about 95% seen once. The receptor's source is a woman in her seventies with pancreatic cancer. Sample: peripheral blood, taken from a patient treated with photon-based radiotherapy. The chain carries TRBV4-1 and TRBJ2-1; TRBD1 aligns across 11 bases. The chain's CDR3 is CASSQDRGQGVRGSGNEQFF. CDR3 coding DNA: TGCGCCAGCAGCCAAGATCGGGGACAGGGGGTAAGGGGAAGTGGCAATGAGCAGTTCTTC.